The 10 T cell receptor beta chains below were found in one sample sequenced in a study of cytomegalovirus exposure and HLA in healthy donors. 60 Vbeta and 13 Jbeta primers were used in PCR. Some clones are missing from TCRdb's copy, which holds only in-frame ones; the method was immunoSEQ multiplex PCR. The sample shows 60,000 to 85,000 clones, approximately 80% of them seen only once. Sequencing was done on a sample of PBMCs. All receptors derive from a man aged 35-49 years in good health and CMV-seronegative.

This clone was observed once. The chain combines TRBV7-2 with TRBJ2-3; 14 bases fit TRBD2. The germline V gene encodes CDR1 SGHTA and CDR2 FQGNSA. The CDR3 sequence is 18 residues long. The ends lost 5 bases at V and 3 bases at J; junction bases unmatched: 10. CDR3 sequence reads: CASSLIGLAGGTTDTQYF. In DNA, the CDR3 is TGTGCCAGCAGCCTTATTGGACTAGCGGGGGGTACGACAGATACGCAGTATTTT.

The count of this clone is one. The genes are TRBV7-9 and TRBJ1-5; 9 bases align to TRBD1. This CDR3 spans 14 amino acids. Germline CDR1 reads SEHNR; CDR2 reads FQNEAQ (reference sequence). V shed 6 bases, J shed 6 bases, and the junction held 6 bases outside the gene matches. The CDR3 sequence is CASSRDREGQPQHF. In DNA, the CDR3 is TGTGCCAGCAGTAGGGACAGGGAAGGTCAGCCCCAGCATTTT.

V usage is TRBV23-1 and J usage is TRBJ2-2; perhaps TRBD1 as D (6 bases). TRBV23-1 is designated an ORF whose function remains uncertain. This CDR3 has 20 amino acids. V was pared by 0 bases and J by 2 bases, with 22 bases between. For the CDR3, the DNA is TGCGCCAGCAGTCAATCCTTCACCGGTTGGGACACCTACAACACCGGGGAGCTGTTTTTT. It is translated as CASSQSFTGWDTYNTGELFF.

The chain uses TRBV2 and TRBJ1-1, with D uncertain. CDR3 length: 14 residues. The germline CDR1 and CDR2 sequences are SNHLY and FYNNEI. V lost 2 bases, J lost 5 bases, and 12 bases lay in between. The CDR3 loop reads CASSETFRWTEAFF. The CDR3 nucleotides are TGTGCCAGCAGTGAAACTTTCAGGTGGACTGAAGCTTTCTTT.

The gene calls are TRBV6-1 and TRBJ2-3; 7 bases are a match to TRBD2. After removal of 4 bases from V and 4 bases from J, the junction contained 17 bases not matched to a gene. The CDR3 has 18 residues. Germline V gene sequence: CDR1 MNHNS, CDR2 SASEGT. The CDR3 nucleotides read TGTGCCAGCAGTGTGGGCAACGGGGGGACCCCGCGAGCAGATACGCAGTATTTT. Protein: CASSVGNGGTPRADTQYF.

This clone was detected only a few times. The gene calls are TRBV7-3 and TRBJ2-7, with a possible D match to TRBD1 (5 bases). This CDR3 has 15 residues. V was cut by 5 bases and J by 5 bases, with 19 bases left in between. CDR1 and CDR2 from the germline V gene are SGHTA and FQGTGA. In nucleotides, the CDR3 is TGTGCCAGCAGCCCGCAGGTGGCAGGGTGGGACGAGCAGTACTTC. Protein: CASSPQVAGWDEQYF.

This clone was found a few times. The CDR3 reads CASSLAGTASPYEQYF. CDR3 coding DNA: TGTGCCAGCAGCTTGGCCGGGACAGCCTCCCCCTACGAGCAGTACTTC. The chain links TRBV7-6 to TRBJ2-7; 7 bases are shared with TRBD1. The CDR3 is 16 residues long. V was clipped by 3 bases and J by 2 bases; unmatched bases: 10. Looked up from germline, CDR1 is SGHVS and CDR2 is FNYEAQ.

The chain recombines TRBV25-1 with TRBJ2-2; D possibly corresponds to TRBD2 (6 bases). The V gene lost 3 bases and the J gene lost 7 bases, with 12 bases spanning the gap. The CDR3 is 14 amino acids. The germline V gene encodes CDR1 MGHDK and CDR2 SYGVNS. The CDR3 loop is CASSETWGVGELFF. As DNA, the CDR3 is TGTGCCAGCAGTGAGACGTGGGGGGTCGGGGAGCTGTTTTTT.

The chain joins TRBV19 to TRBJ1-2; 7 positions match TRBD1. V trimming: 7 bases; J trimming: 7 bases; junction bases outside the gene matches: 3. Per the germline V gene, CDR1 is LNHDA and CDR2 is SQIVND (reference sequence). This CDR3 has 11 amino acids. DNA of the CDR3: TGTGCCAGTACAGGGGGAGGTGGCTACACCTTC. It is translated as CASTGGGGYTF.

This chain joins TRBV5-4 and TRBJ1-2; D is ambiguous. Trimming pared 0 bases from V and 5 bases from J, leaving 11 bases between. CDR3 length: 14 amino acids. The germline gives CDR1 SGHNT, CDR2 YYREEE (reference sequence). CDR3 in DNA: TGTGCCAGCAGCTTGGACAGAATTGATTATGGCTACACCTTC. Translated, it gives CASSLDRIDYGYTF. Drawing the rest from reference TRBV5-4 and TRBJ1-2, the complete variable domain is ETGVTQSPTHLIKTRGQQVTLRCSSQSGHNTVSWYQQALGQGPQFIFQYYREEENGRGNFPPRFSGLQFPNYSSELNVNALELDDSALYLCASSLDRIDYGYTFGSGTRLTVV.